The source of this TCR beta chain is a study of cytomegalovirus exposure and HLA in healthy donors (dated by TCRdb to 2017 to 2019). At the level of the whole study: An earlier analysis of approximately 590 of the donors reported about 250 Gb of sequence data and roughly 110 million unique TCR beta sequences from some 180 million T cells. Across 398 genotyped donors of the cohort, an average of about 240,000 unique TCR beta nucleotide sequences per donor were sequenced, and approximately 17% of those sequences were non-productive. Five DR-DQ haplotypes were handled as single units for association and clustering, since linkage in the cohort was strong. The study was designed to test whether signatures of past pathogen exposure could be identified by cataloging public T cell receptors. Besides the first cohort of roughly 640 subjects, a separate validation cohort made up of 95 to 150 different subjects was used. An early release covering roughly 600 HLA-typed donors comprised approximately 300 gigabases of sequencing data and tens of millions of unique TCR sequences. All discovery cohort repertoires had been generated using a single sequencing platform. An earlier analysis of around 580 of the donors used high-throughput TCR beta sequencing to judge whether each TCR beta V gene segment behaved as functional or pseudogenic. The study profiled the T cell repertoires of 550 to 700 subjects by immunosequencing and related them to cytomegalovirus serostatus. HLA typing covered class I and class II loci at four-digit resolution. A later genetic analysis used genome-wide SNP genotypes for about 65% of the roughly 670 donors, treating that subset as a discovery cohort. The later analysis used no new phenotypic data to find candidate immune exposures, relying instead on TCR beta sequences and their occurrence across donors. High-throughput TCR immunosequencing, statistical association of individual TCRs with disease status, and machine learning were combined to predict cytomegalovirus infection status. Donor age, sex, ethnicity and CMV serostatus were compiled together with the repertoire data. The number of typed donors differed by locus: roughly 620-630 for A, B, C, DRB1 and DQB1; 500 to 550 for DQA1; over 600 for DPA1; and approximately 450 for DPB1. A later analysis re-analyzed previously published TCR beta repertoires from approximately 700 donors and added high-resolution HLA genotyping to study TCR occurrence patterns. Of the approximately 370 genotyped donors, approximately 81% were placed in the genetic ancestry cluster associated with self-reported Caucasian donors. Study-wide conclusions, independent of this receptor: A later genetic analysis associated a missense DCLRE1C variant with V-gene and J-gene trimming of TCR beta chains, and an independent cohort replicated the association. Because HLA typing was missing for some donors at each locus, association tests included only the typed subset. Linkage disequilibrium might explain the correlated functional status among segregating V segments, but an unknown experimental factor could not be ruled out. The sequencing pipeline was judged likely to have produced a cluster of highly shared sequence variants as a technical artifact. Presence/absence analyses assumed roughly uniform sequencing depth across donors, an assumption that may not hold. A further reported finding was that TCR beta sequences accurately predicted the HLA-A and HLA-B alleles for most subjects in the first cohort. Only TCR beta chains were sequenced in this cohort, and the absence of alpha or paired-chain data limited detectable features. In the study, approximately 150 TCR beta chains were listed as associated with cytomegalovirus. In a later analysis, the rate of TCR association differed among HLA loci, with DRB1 alleles having the most associated TCRs and HLA-C alleles having the fewest. A later genetic analysis reported fewer N-insertions in productive TCRs among donors in an Asian-associated ancestry cluster than the roughly 700-donor mean. The 87-base-pair reads could not distinguish some IMGT-functional V segments, including TRBV6-2 and TRBV6-3, so those segments were excluded. In vitro tests confirmed that three of the cytomegalovirus-associated TCR beta chains recognize cytomegalovirus antigens. Most TCR sequences were seen in very few donors, while some public TCRs were found in many individuals. Compared with equally common non-associated chains, HLA-associated TCR beta chains in a later analysis were more clonally expanded and had lower generation probabilities. When HLA alleles, especially DR and DQ, strongly co-occurred, attributing TCR associations to individual alleles was difficult. A later analysis associated about 17,000 TCR beta sequences with specific HLA alleles at a false discovery rate of 0.05. The only immune exposure information available for the cohort was CMV serostatus. A later analysis found that most CMV-associated TCR beta chains appeared HLA-restricted, with HLA associations seemingly driven largely by CMV exposure. In an earlier analysis of 587 of the donors, most TCR beta V segments appeared in productive rearrangements about 87% or about 30% of the time, broadly matching IMGT annotations. About 15 rarely observed V segments, including chromosome 9 orphons, were excluded from the earlier analysis of about 500 of the donors because counts were too low. It was suggested by the authors that the approach could potentially be generalized to other disease states and immunological phenotypes. Cytomegalovirus status was reported to be diagnosed by the classifier with high specificity and sensitivity in both the original and validation cohorts. A later analysis reported that several top co-occurrence clusters appeared linked to parvovirus B19, influenza, CMV and Epstein-Barr virus.

As to this clone: The clone's antigen remains unknown. No clone much larger than this one lies a single base away; base qualities are absent.

The cohort consisted of 650 to 700 healthy bone marrow donors. All cohort members were sampled while nominally healthy, although unrecorded immune exposures were likely present. The donor tested CMV seronegative and was one of the 352 seronegative cohort members. A peripheral blood sample was collected from each donor, and TCR beta sequencing was performed on peripheral blood mononuclear cells. The Qiagen DNeasy Blood Extraction Kit was used to extract genomic DNA from the blood cell samples. The trim is 7 bases for V and 11 bases for J, with a gap of 17 bases between the germline ends. Via the germline V gene (reference sequence), CDR1 is MNHEY and CDR2 SMNVEV. The CDR3 goes from the cysteine to the phenylalanine over 12 residues. Only the CDR3 part of the read is kept: 36 bases, read in frame from the first base. Libraries came from the immunoSEQ multiplex PCR assay. For the multiplex PCR, a mixture combining 60 forward primers for TCR Vbeta segments and 13 reverse primers for TCR Jbeta segments was used. A multiplex PCR assay on genomic DNA amplified the CDR3 region of rearranged TCR beta genes. Amplified TCR beta libraries were sequenced as 87-base-pair reads on the Illumina HiSeq System. The published analysis was carried out like this. Across the 500 to 700 repertoires, a later analysis counted tens of millions of unique TCR beta chains, approximately 12 million of which were shared by at least two donors. To remove PCR and sequencing errors, raw reads were error-corrected and collapsed into unique sequences using a nearest-neighbor algorithm that merged closely related sequences. V, D and J gene segments were assigned by aligning CDR3 sequences to IMGT reference sequences. For a sequence to be retained, at least a six-nucleotide match to both a V gene segment and a J gene segment was required. Rearrangements were classified as productive when the CDR3 lacked stop codons and remained in frame with V and J, and all other rearrangements were classified as non-productive. Following IMGT convention, CDR3 was defined as the stretch from the second conserved V-encoded cysteine to the conserved J-encoded phenylalanine. Sequences without an unambiguous match to a single V gene segment were excluded from the earlier analysis of about 630 of the donors. An earlier analysis of around 600 of the donors classified V segments as functional when productive rearrangements were above 56.7% and as segregating when the standard deviation between donors was above 5%. A statistical classification framework was developed to diagnose cytomegalovirus status using the catalog of TCR beta chain sequences. V and J gene assignment, in a later analysis, came from comparing TCR nucleotide sequences with IMGT/GENE-DB human TR gene sequences. A later analysis assigned CDR3 sequences and most-parsimonious VDJ recombination scenarios with the TCRdist pipeline. In a later analysis, each TCR beta chain was defined by its CDR3 amino acid sequence together with its V-gene family, and reads lacking a unique V-gene family were excluded. As a way to deal with suspected cross-contamination and a sequencing artifact, a later analysis dropped over 550 nucleotide sequences that were highly shared and had low generation probability. For each public chain, a later analysis derived a clonal expansion index from normalized ranks of inferred template counts within each repertoire. In a later analysis, generation probabilities were computed using a VDJ recombination model fitted to out-of-frame rearrangements, and the results were checked against IGoR. In a later analysis, hypergeometric tests were used to score TCR-TCR, TCR-HLA and TCR-CMV co-occurrence, with a repertoire-size bias correction applied to TCR pairs. To estimate false discovery rates, a later analysis permuted the HLA or CMV assignments 20 times. In a later analysis, co-occurring TCRs were grouped with DBSCAN, and TCRdist sequence similarity was added when clustering was performed within HLA-allele-positive subsets. Co-occurrence clustering excluded repertoires with fewer than 30,000 or more than 120,000 public chains, plus five with anomalous nucleotide sharing. Sourced from immuneACCESS, this table was stored by TCRdb with only in-frame sequences that have V and J called. A share of the clones is absent; for the studies checked, an unresolved V gene accounts for under half, and the remainder has no known explanation. Clonal size and the V and J genes are those of that table, whereas D and trimming came from the DNA. The sample data list about 130,000 clones, and 70% to 85% of these were observed just once. The leading ten clones occupy 2.7% of the sample.

Sequencing was performed on PBMCs. The sequence was obtained from a boy between 2 and 10 years old in good health and CMV-seronegative. The rearrangement combines TRBV27 with TRBJ1-1, with the D gene too uncertain to name. Here is the DNA: TGTGCCAGCACCTCCCGGGAGGGCTCGGCTTTCTTT. Translated, it reads CASTSREGSAFF.